The following is a T cell receptor (beta chain) sequence with its context. Its specific antigen is unknown. It has no much larger one-base neighbor in the sample; base qualities were not kept. The data originate from a study of cytomegalovirus exposure and HLA in healthy donors (dated by TCRdb to the late 2010s). In the study overall: An earlier analysis of fewer than 750 of the donors reported 276 Gb of sequence data and around 120 million unique TCR beta sequences obtained from approximately 180 million T cells. Approximately 310 gigabases of sequencing data and 70 million to 85 million unique TCR sequences were included in an early release covering several hundred HLA-typed donors. Of the roughly 410 genotyped donors, 80% to 90% were placed in the genetic ancestry cluster associated with self-reported Caucasian donors. The aim of the study was to test whether cataloging public T cell receptors could identify signatures of past pathogen exposure. The study used immunosequencing to profile the T cell repertoires of several hundred subjects and linked those repertoires to cytomegalovirus serostatus. Besides the first cohort of 550 to 750 subjects, a separate validation cohort made up of over 95 different subjects was used. To predict cytomegalovirus infection status, the study brought together high-throughput TCR immunosequencing, statistical association of individual TCRs with disease status, and machine learning. A later analysis re-examined previously published TCR beta repertoires from 610 or so donors and added high-resolution HLA genotyping to investigate patterns of TCR occurrence. The later analysis used no new phenotypic data to find candidate immune exposures, relying instead on TCR beta sequences and their occurrence across donors. An earlier analysis of roughly 600 of the donors used high-throughput TCR beta sequencing to judge whether each TCR beta V gene segment behaved as functional or pseudogenic. Alongside the repertoire data, information on donor age, sex, ethnicity and CMV serostatus was compiled. Genome-wide SNP genotypes for about 55% of the roughly 670 donors were used in a later genetic analysis, which treated that subset as a discovery cohort. All discovery cohort repertoires had been generated on a single sequencing platform. Both class I and class II loci were covered by HLA typing, at four-digit resolution. The number of donors typed differed by locus, with about 629-630 for A, B, C, DRB1 and DQB1, more than 500 for DQA1, approximately 580 for DPA1, and approximately 470 for DPB1. Four to six DR-DQ haplotypes were handled as single units for association and clustering because linkage in the cohort was strong. Across about 370 genotyped donors of the cohort, an average of approximately 220,000 unique TCR beta nucleotide sequences per donor were sequenced, and about a sixth of those sequences were non-productive.

Beyond this particular receptor, the publication reports: When HLA alleles, especially DR and DQ, strongly co-occurred, attributing TCR associations to individual alleles was difficult. According to the authors, the approach could potentially be generalized to other disease states and immunological phenotypes. In a later genetic analysis, a missense DCLRE1C variant was associated with V-gene and J-gene trimming of TCR beta chains, and the association was replicated in an independent cohort. Compared with the roughly 670-donor mean, donors in an Asian-associated ancestry cluster had fewer N-insertions in productive TCRs, according to a later genetic analysis. In this cohort, only TCR beta chains were sequenced, and detectable features were limited by the absence of alpha or paired-chain data. Correlated functional status among segregating V segments might be attributable to linkage disequilibrium, but an unknown experimental factor could not be ruled out. Because some donors lacked HLA typing at each locus, the association tests relied only on the typed subset. Presence/absence analyses assumed roughly uniform sequencing depth across donors, an assumption that may not hold. In a later analysis, 16,951 TCR beta sequences were associated with specific HLA alleles at a false discovery rate of 0.05. The classifier was reported to diagnose cytomegalovirus status with high specificity and sensitivity in both the original and validation cohorts. Most TCR sequences were seen in very few donors, while some public TCRs were found in many individuals. A later analysis found that TCR association rates varied across HLA loci, with DRB1 alleles showing the most associated TCRs and HLA-C alleles the fewest. Because the 87-base-pair reads could not distinguish some IMGT-functional V segments, including TRBV6-2 and TRBV6-3, those segments were excluded. In a later analysis, HLA-associated TCR beta chains were found to be more clonally expanded and to have lower generation probabilities than equally common non-associated chains. The earlier analysis of about 600 of the donors excluded about 16 rarely observed V segments, including chromosome 9 orphons, because counts were too low. A few of the identified cytomegalovirus-associated TCR beta chains were confirmed in vitro to be specific for cytomegalovirus antigens. Several of the top co-occurrence clusters appeared to be linked to parvovirus B19, influenza, CMV and Epstein-Barr virus, according to a later analysis. A cluster of highly shared sequence variants was judged likely to represent a technical artifact of the sequencing pipeline. According to a later analysis, most CMV-associated TCR beta chains appeared to be HLA-restricted, and the HLA associations seemed to be driven largely by CMV exposure. An earlier analysis of some 560 of the donors showed that most TCR beta V segments appeared in productive rearrangements either about 87% or about 30% of the time, which broadly matched IMGT annotations. A further reported finding was that TCR beta sequences accurately predicted the HLA-A and HLA-B alleles for most subjects in the first cohort. For the cohort, immune exposure information was limited to CMV serostatus. The study gave a list of some 150 TCR beta chains associated with cytomegalovirus.

In total, approximately 700 healthy bone marrow donors made up the cohort. At the time of sampling, all cohort members were nominally healthy, though unrecorded immune exposures were likely present. The donor tested CMV seronegative, placing the donor among the 300 to 450 seronegative members of the cohort. Every donor gave a peripheral blood sample, and the peripheral blood mononuclear cells from that sample were used for TCR beta sequencing. The Qiagen DNeasy Blood Extraction Kit was used to extract genomic DNA from the blood cell samples. The library was built by means of the immunoSEQ multiplex PCR assay. The multiplex PCR relied on a mix of 60 forward primers for TCR Vbeta segments and 13 reverse primers for TCR Jbeta segments. Amplification of the CDR3 region of rearranged TCR beta genes was performed with a multiplex PCR assay on genomic DNA. On the Illumina HiSeq System, the amplified TCR beta libraries were sequenced as 87-base-pair reads. The published analysis was carried out like this. A later analysis counted some 74 million unique TCR beta chains across the 640 or so repertoires, and 10 million to 12 million of these chains were shared by at least two donors. A nearest-neighbor algorithm error-corrected the raw reads and collapsed the reads into unique sequences, merging closely related sequences to remove PCR and sequencing errors. CDR3 sequences were aligned to IMGT reference sequences to assign V, D and J gene segments. Each retained sequence needed at least a six-nucleotide match to both a V gene segment and a J gene segment. Rearrangements were classified as productive when the CDR3 lacked stop codons and remained in frame with V and J, and all other rearrangements were classified as non-productive. Following IMGT convention, CDR3 was defined as the stretch from the second conserved V-encoded cysteine up to the conserved J-encoded phenylalanine. Sequences without an unambiguous match to a single V gene segment were excluded from the earlier analysis of almost 600 of the donors. In an earlier analysis of approximately 610 of the donors, V segments were called functional above 56.7% productive rearrangements and were called segregating when the between-donor standard deviation exceeded 5%. A statistical classification framework was developed to diagnose cytomegalovirus status using the catalog of TCR beta chain sequences. V and J gene assignment, in a later analysis, came from comparing TCR nucleotide sequences with IMGT/GENE-DB human TR gene sequences. A later analysis assigned CDR3 sequences and most-parsimonious VDJ recombination scenarios with the TCRdist pipeline. In a later analysis, each TCR beta chain was defined by its CDR3 amino acid sequence together with its V-gene family, and reads lacking a unique V-gene family were excluded. As a way to deal with suspected cross-contamination and a sequencing artifact, a later analysis dropped more than 500 nucleotide sequences that were highly shared and had low generation probability. In a later analysis, a clonal expansion index for each public chain was calculated from normalized within-repertoire ranks of inferred template counts. A later analysis computed generation probabilities with a VDJ recombination model fitted to out-of-frame rearrangements, and checked the results against IGoR. Hypergeometric tests were used in a later analysis to score TCR-TCR, TCR-HLA and TCR-CMV co-occurrence, with a repertoire-size bias correction applied to the TCR pairs. False discovery rates were estimated in a later analysis by permuting HLA or CMV assignments 20 times. In a later analysis, co-occurring TCRs were grouped with DBSCAN, and TCRdist sequence similarity was added when clustering was performed within HLA-allele-positive subsets. Repertoires with fewer than 30,000 or more than 120,000 public chains were left out of co-occurrence clustering, as were a few repertoires with anomalous nucleotide sharing. The immuneACCESS repertoire file appears here via TCRdb, limited to in-frame rearrangements. These files lack a portion of the clones; in checked studies, under half of the deficit traces to unresolved V genes, and the cause of the others is not known. V, J and clone size are taken as reported in that table, and D and trimming were inferred from the DNA itself. Present in this sample are around 280,000 clones, about 90% of which were seen just once. The ten largest clones capture about 2.5% of the sample.

Taken from cysteine to phenylalanine, the CDR3 has 15 residues. Here the CDR3 DNA is all that survives: 45 bases in frame from base 1. From the germline V gene, CDR1 is SGDLS and CDR2 is YYNGEE. The junction shows trimming of 0 bases on V and 5 bases on J, and the gene matches do not reach 5 bases of it. Sample: PBMCs. Rearrangement joined TRBV9 to TRBJ1-2; 9 central nucleotides agree with TRBD1. This TCR was recovered from a young woman in good health and CMV-seronegative. CDR3 loop: CASSVGGQGGYGYTF. The DNA is as follows: TGTGCCAGCAGCGTAGGGGGACAGGGCGGGTATGGCTACACCTTC.